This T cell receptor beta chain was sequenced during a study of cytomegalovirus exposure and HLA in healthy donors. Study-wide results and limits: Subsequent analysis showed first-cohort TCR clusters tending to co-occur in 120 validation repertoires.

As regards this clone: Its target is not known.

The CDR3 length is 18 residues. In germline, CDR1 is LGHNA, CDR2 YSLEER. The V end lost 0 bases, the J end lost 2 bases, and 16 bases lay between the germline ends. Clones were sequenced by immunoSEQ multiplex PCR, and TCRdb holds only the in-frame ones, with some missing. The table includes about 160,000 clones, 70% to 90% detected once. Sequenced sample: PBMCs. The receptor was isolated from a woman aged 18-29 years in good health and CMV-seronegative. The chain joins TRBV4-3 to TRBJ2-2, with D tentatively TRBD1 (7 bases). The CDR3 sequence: CASSQEMRQGGNTGELFF. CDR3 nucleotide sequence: TGCGCCAGCAGCCAAGAAATGCGGCAGGGGGGAAACACCGGGGAGCTGTTTTTT.